The 22 T cell receptor beta chains presented below share a single source sample, sequenced in a study of identical twins. From the 5' RACE reads, TCRdb called clonotypes with MiXCR, one entry per CDR3 protein. The repertoire has approximately 690,000 distinct CDR3 sequences, around 6.1% of them found once; the top ten carry around 1.7%. The sequencing input was naive T cells sorted from blood. The receptor source for this set is a man aged 18 to 29 in good health.

This clonotype was detected ten times or more. V gene TRBV7-2 combines with J gene TRBJ1-6; maybe TRBD1 (5 bases). The V and J ends lost 5 bases and 7 bases respectively, with 15 bases between them. This CDR3 is 15 amino acids long. Germline-derived CDR1 and CDR2 are SGHTA and FQGNSA. The CDR3 bases are TGTGCCAGCAGCCTGGACCGACAGCAGAATTCACCCCTCCACTTT. This gives the protein CASSLDRQQNSPLHF.

This clonotype came up many times. J is TRBJ1-2 and V is TRBV27; D is possibly TRBD1 (5 bases). Trimming stripped 3 bases from V and 7 bases from J, with 15 bases between. Germline values: CDR1 MNHEY, CDR2 SMNVEV (reference sequence). This CDR3 has 14 amino acids. CDR3 region: CASSFSEGFGGYTF. CDR3 in DNA: TGTGCCAGCAGTTTCAGCGAGGGGTTTGGTGGCTACACCTTC.

There are many counts of this clonotype. This chain uses TRBV5-1 with TRBJ2-3; no clear D. V lost 4 bases to trimming and J lost 3 bases, with 9 bases between them. The CDR3 contains 13 residues. In germline, CDR1 is SGHRS, CDR2 YFSETQ. This CDR3 reads CASSPDGTDTQYF. The CDR3 DNA sequence: TGCGCCAGCAGCCCTGACGGGACAGATACGCAGTATTTT.

This clonotype was seen repeatedly, ten times or more. This chain joins TRBV5-1 and TRBJ1-1, with D hard to call. The CDR3 runs 15 residues. The V gene's germline CDR1 is SGHRS and CDR2 YFSETQ. Trimming cost V 1 base and J 0 bases, with 10 bases left between them. CDR3 coding DNA: TGCGCCAGCAGCTTGTGGGGTCGAATGAACACTGAAGCTTTCTTT. Its protein product is CASSLWGRMNTEAFF.

The V call is TRBV24-1, the J call TRBJ2-3; D not certain. Trimming took 3 bases from V and 1 from J, leaving 7 bases between them. Germline assignment: CDR1 KGHDR and CDR2 SFDVKD. The CDR3 has 14 amino acids. Written as DNA, the CDR3 is TGTGCCACCAGTGATGGCCCGGGCACAGATACGCAGTATTTT. It codes for CATSDGPGTDTQYF.

There are many counts of this clonotype. This chain connects TRBV7-8 to TRBJ2-4; D gene unclear. The CDR3 covers 15 residues. From germline, CDR1 is SGHVS and CDR2 FQNEAQ. Trimming stripped 5 bases from V and 0 bases from J, with 11 bases between. CDR3 amino acids: CASSPRILAKNIQYF. The CDR3, as DNA: TGTGCCAGCAGCCCCAGGATACTAGCCAAAAACATTCAGTACTTC.

This clonotype was counted ten times or more. This rearrangement joins TRBV4-2 to TRBJ2-1, with 13 bases identical to TRBD2. The length of the CDR3 is 16 residues. After removal of 4 bases from V and 8 bases from J, the junction contained 8 bases not matched to a gene. The germline gives CDR1 LGHNA, CDR2 YNFKEQ. The DNA of the CDR3 is TGTGCCAGCAGCCGATCCCCGGGACTAGCGGGGTATGAGCAGTTCTTC. Amino acid sequence: CASSRSPGLAGYEQFF.

This chain joins TRBV20-1 and TRBJ1-4; D is uncertain. Germline V gives CDR1 DFQATT, CDR2 SNEGSKA (reference sequence). Trimming took 6 bases from V and 8 from J, leaving 16 bases between them. This CDR3 has 13 residues. The CDR3 DNA sequence: TGCAGTGCCAGGACCCCGGTGGGGGAAAAACTGTTTTTT. As protein: CSARTPVGEKLFF.

This clonotype was counted many times. J is TRBJ2-3 and V is TRBV20-1; TRBD1 matches 8 bases. Per the germline V gene, CDR1 is DFQATT and CDR2 is SNEGSKA (reference sequence). CDR3 length: 15 amino acids. The J segment lost 0 bases and the V segment lost 5 bases, leaving 7 bases of the junction unmatched. CDR3 amino acids: CSALGQAISTDTQYF. The CDR3 coding sequence is TGCAGTGCTTTGGGACAGGCAATTAGCACAGATACGCAGTATTTT.

The rearrangement links TRBV20-1 to TRBJ2-5, with a tentative D call TRBD2 (5 bases). The CDR3 extends over 14 amino acids. The V and J ends lost 3 bases and 5 bases respectively, with 16 bases between them. Germline lookup yields CDR1 DFQATT and CDR2 SNEGSKA (reference sequence). The CDR3 coding sequence is TGCAGTGCTAGCGATAGGTCCCCGGGGGAGACCCAGTACTTC. The encoded protein is CSASDRSPGETQYF.

This clonotype was observed at least ten times. The J gene is TRBJ1-1, the V gene TRBV4-1; 9 bases agree with TRBD1. Germline values: CDR1 MGHRA, CDR2 YSYEKL. The CDR3 consists of 18 residues. V gave up 0 bases and J gave up 5 bases; unmatched junction bases: 13. The CDR3 DNA sequence: TGCGCCAGCAGCCAAGATTTCCGGGACAGGGCCTCCCGAACTGAAGCTTTCTTT. Protein sequence: CASSQDFRDRASRTEAFF.

The table lists this clonotype with many counts. The J gene is TRBJ2-7, the V gene TRBV12-3 or TRBV12-4; TRBD2 aligns across 8 bases. The junction had 15 bases not matched to a gene; V was cut back by 3 bases and J by 2 bases. The length of the CDR3 is 18 residues. CDR3 residues: CASSFPALSKAGAYEQYF. Written as DNA, the CDR3 is TGTGCCAGCAGTTTTCCCGCACTATCCAAAGCGGGAGCCTACGAGCAGTACTTC.

This clonotype showed up many times. The gene calls are TRBV29-1 and TRBJ2-7, with 9 bases matching TRBD1. V was pared by 5 bases and J by 3 bases, with 5 bases of the junction left unmatched. The V gene's germline CDR1 is SQVTM and CDR2 ANQGSEA. This CDR3 has 13 amino acids. CDR3 amino acids: CSVWDRVSYEQYF. Here the CDR3 DNA reads TGCAGCGTTTGGGACAGGGTGAGCTACGAGCAGTACTTC.

This clonotype was seen at least ten times. The chain has TRBV20-1 and TRBJ2-1; 11 bases are a match to TRBD2. CDR1 DFQATT and CDR2 SNEGSKA come from the germline V gene (reference sequence). V was clipped by 6 bases and J by 3 bases; unmatched bases: 4. This CDR3 spans 14 amino acids. The CDR3 reads CSAHTSGSYNEQFF. CDR3 DNA sequence: TGCAGTGCCCACACTAGCGGGAGCTACAATGAGCAGTTCTTC.

Only a few counts were recorded for this clonotype. The chain links TRBV11-3 to TRBJ2-5; TRBD1 matches 7 bases. Per germline, CDR1 SGHNT and CDR2 YENEEA. The V gene end was trimmed by 0 bases and the J gene end by 5 bases; junction bases not matched to a gene: 9. This CDR3 comprises 16 residues. In DNA, the CDR3 is TGTGCCAGCAGCTTAGACCTGACAGGGAATCTGGAGACCCAGTACTTC. Its protein is CASSLDLTGNLETQYF.

With regard to this clonotype: One junction end disagrees with the germline gene, perhaps due to a read error. The V gene is TRBV24-1, the J gene TRBJ2-2; 9 bases map to TRBD1. The CDR3 is 18 amino acids. Germline CDR1 is KGHDR and CDR2 is SFDVKD. CDR3 sequence reads: CATSDAPGQGRRAGELSF. DNA for the CDR3: TGTGCCACCAGTGATGCCCCCGGACAGGGGCGCCGAGCCGGGGAGCTGTCTTTT.

Here the CDR3 reads CASSLAGGGVGYNEQFF. CDR3 DNA: TGTGCCAGCAGCTTAGCAGGCGGCGGGGTGGGGTACAATGAGCAGTTCTTC. The chain employs TRBV5-4 and TRBJ2-1; tentatively, D is TRBD2 (6 bases). Deletions cut 2 bases from V and 4 bases from J, with 19 bases between. Germline CDR1 reads SGHNT; CDR2 reads YYREEE (reference sequence). The CDR3 is 17 amino acids.

This clonotype has at least ten counts. The chain carries TRBV20-1 and TRBJ2-7; 8 nucleotides agree with TRBD2. V lost 1 base and J lost 3; bases outside the gene matches: 8. CDR1 and CDR2 (germline): DFQATT, SNEGSKA (reference sequence). The CDR3 has 15 residues. The CDR3, as DNA: TGCAGTGCTAGAGCACAGGGAAGCGGGAGCTACGAGCAGTACTTC. This codes for CSARAQGSGSYEQYF.

The table lists this clonotype with a few counts. The chain couples TRBV4-1 to TRBJ2-1; weak D call: TRBD2 (6 bases). Trimming left V 0 bases short and J 5 bases short, with 17 bases between. Germline V gives CDR1 MGHRA, CDR2 YSYEKL. This CDR3 is built from 17 residues. The CDR3 nucleotides are TGCGCCAGCAGCCAAGATCGTAGACTAGAATCACACAATGAGCAGTTCTTC. It is translated as CASSQDRRLESHNEQFF.

In its sample, this clonotype was seen many times. The gene calls are TRBV15 and TRBJ1-1; no definite D call. The CDR3 covers 13 residues. The germline gives CDR1 LNHNV, CDR2 YYDKDF (reference sequence). The V end was cut by 5 bases, the J end by 5 bases, with 12 bases between. Here the CDR3 DNA reads TGTGCCACCAGCCCGATTTCGACGACTGAAGCTTTCTTT. This gives the protein CATSPISTTEAFF.

Only a few counts were recorded for this clonotype. The chain uses TRBV9 and TRBJ2-1; 7 bases map to TRBD2. CDR1 is SGDLS and CDR2 is YYNGEE in the germline V gene. Trimming removed 0 bases from V and 6 bases from J; junction bases left unmatched: 6. This CDR3 spans 15 amino acids. CDR3 DNA sequence: TGTGCCAGCAGCGTAGTGTCGACTAGCCTCAATGAGCAGTTCTTC. Translated: CASSVVSTSLNEQFF.

This clonotype was counted between two and nine times. The rearrangement joins TRBV30 to TRBJ1-5; D is unclear. This CDR3 contains 16 residues. Germline CDR1 and CDR2: GTSNPN and SVGIG (reference sequence). With 0 bases removed from V and 2 bases from J, the gap between germline ends came to 14 bases. The CDR3 nucleotides are TGTGCCTGGAGTGTATGGAGAGTCGGAGGCAATCAGCCCCAGCATTTT. Amino acids: CAWSVWRVGGNQPQHF. Variable domain in full (rest from reference TRBV30 and TRBJ1-5): SQTIHQWPATLVQPVGSPLSLECTVEGTSNPNLYWYRQAAGRGLQLLFYSVGIGQISSEVPQNLSASRPQDRQFILSSKKLLLSDSGFYLCAWSVWRVGGNQPQHFGDGTRLSIL.